A selection of T cell receptor beta chains follows, all from one sample in a study of T cells in Graves' hyperthyroidism and ophthalmopathy. TCRdb independently ran MiXCR on the multiplex PCR reads; one entry per CDR3 protein. The sample yields about 350,000 distinct CDR3 sequences, about 14% seen once. The sample consisted of blood. Source of these receptors: a woman in her thirties with Graves' hyperthyroidism. Both conserved end residues are part of each CDR3. Fields, in order: V gene, clone size, D gene, J gene, CDR3 protein, CDR3 DNA. D genes are given only for firm matches. Clone size is not always given. Where it is, it says once, few, many or a class for expanded clones.

V: TRBV5-6
size: many
D: TRBD1
J: TRBJ1-5
CDR3: CASSWDRKQPQHF
DNA: TGTGCCAGCAGCTGGGACAGAAAGCAGCCCCAGCATTTT

V: TRBV20-1
size: NA
D: NA
J: TRBJ1-1
CDR3: CSSRAQANTEAFF
DNA: TGCAGTTCACGTGCCCAGGCGAACACTGAAGCTTTCTTT

V: TRBV6-1
size: many
D: NA
J: TRBJ1-1
CDR3: CASSEFGAPNTEAFF
DNA: TGTGCCAGCAGTGAATTTGGGGCACCGAACACTGAAGCTTTCTTT

V: TRBV20-1
size: many
D: NA
J: TRBJ2-5
CDR3: CSAREAGEETQYF
DNA: TGCAGTGCTAGAGAGGCAGGGGAGGAGACCCAGTACTTC

V: TRBV11-3
size: NA
D: TRBD2
J: TRBJ2-2
CDR3: CASSSHPSGRANTGELFF
DNA: TGTGCCAGCAGCTCTCACCCCAGCGGGAGGGCTAACACCGGGGAGCTGTTTTTT

V: TRBV7-3
size: many
D: NA
J: TRBJ2-5
CDR3: CASRPTPRTARYEYF
DNA: TGTGCCAGCAGACCGACTCCTAGGACAGCCCGTTATGAGTACTTC

V: TRBV29-1
size: few
D: NA
J: TRBJ2-5
CDR3: CSAVERETQYF
DNA: TGCAGCGCTGTTGAAAGGGAGACCCAGTACTTC

V: TRBV10-2
size: NA
D: NA
J: TRBJ2-7
CDR3: CASREPGLRYEQYF
DNA: TGCGCCAGCAGAGAGCCGGGACTTCGCTACGAGCAGTACTTC

V: TRBV5-8
size: few
D: TRBD1
J: TRBJ2-7
CDR3: CASSLGQGFSYEQYF
DNA: TGTGCCAGCAGCTTGGGACAGGGGTTTTCCTACGAGCAGTACTTC

V: TRBV4-2
size: NA
D: TRBD2
J: TRBJ2-7
CDR3: CASSQGAAGAYEQYF
DNA: TGTGCCAGCAGCCAAGGCGCGGCGGGGGCCTACGAGCAGTACTTC

V: TRBV7-3
size: few
D: NA
J: TRBJ2-1
CDR3: CASSSGRVLVNEQFF
DNA: TGTGCCAGCAGCTCAGGCAGGGTTCTTGTCAATGAGCAGTTCTTC

V: TRBV5-1
size: NA
D: NA
J: TRBJ2-5
CDR3: CASSLGRKETQYF
DNA: TGCGCCAGCAGCCTGGGACGAAAGGAGACCCAGTACTTC

V: TRBV6-2/TRBV6-3
size: few
D: TRBD2
J: TRBJ2-1
CDR3: CASSTLKLILAGGAGEQFF
DNA: TGTGCCAGCAGTACCCTCAAGCTAATTTTAGCGGGAGGAGCTGGTGAGCAGTTCTTC

V: TRBV20-1
size: many
D: NA
J: TRBJ2-7
CDR3: CSASRDEQYF
DNA: TGCAGTGCTAGTAGGGACGAGCAGTACTTC

V: TRBV20-1
size: NA
D: TRBD2
J: TRBJ2-1
CDR3: CSARDGGRLDNEQFF
DNA: TGCAGTGCTAGAGATGGCGGGAGGCTTGACAATGAGCAGTTCTTC

V: TRBV20-1
size: few
D: NA
J: TRBJ2-5
CDR3: CSARGEDRRETQYF
DNA: TGCAGTGCTAGAGGGGAGGACAGGAGAGAGACCCAGTACTTC

V: TRBV30
size: few
D: NA
J: TRBJ2-5
CDR3: CAWSKGGSQETQYF
DNA: TGTGCCTGGAGTAAAGGAGGGTCACAAGAGACCCAGTACTTC

V: TRBV2
size: many
D: NA
J: TRBJ1-5
CDR3: CASSDSQGNQPQHF
DNA: TGTGCCAGCAGTGATAGCCAGGGAAATCAGCCCCAGCATTTT

V: TRBV28
size: many
D: TRBD2
J: TRBJ2-7
CDR3: CASSSLISGTHSSYEQYF
DNA: TGTGCCAGCAGCTCGCTGATTAGCGGGACCCACAGCTCCTACGAGCAGTACTTC

V: TRBV30
size: NA
D: NA
J: TRBJ2-5
CDR3: CAWNKLPGILRETQYF
DNA: TGTGCCTGGAACAAACTCCCCGGTATCCTCCGGGAGACCCAGTACTTC

V: TRBV14
size: few
D: NA
J: TRBJ2-3
CDR3: CASAIGSAADTQYF
DNA: TGTGCCAGCGCTATTGGGTCAGCTGCAGATACGCAGTATTTT

V: TRBV6-1
size: many
D: TRBD1
J: TRBJ1-2
CDR3: CASSKQGYGYTF
DNA: TGTGCCAGCAGTAAACAGGGGTATGGCTACACCTTC

V: TRBV19
size: few
D: NA
J: TRBJ1-5
CDR3: CASSTNREVRDYSNQPQHF
DNA: TGTGCCAGTAGTACAAACAGGGAGGTGAGGGACTATAGCAATCAGCCCCAGCATTTT

V: TRBV6-1
size: many
D: TRBD1
J: TRBJ2-6
CDR3: CASTLGQGGSGANVLTF
DNA: TGTGCCAGCACTCTAGGACAGGGAGGTTCTGGGGCCAACGTCCTGACTTTC

V: TRBV30
size: NA
D: NA
J: TRBJ2-7
CDR3: CAWSSYRSNAEQYF
DNA: TGTGCCTGGAGCAGCTACAGGAGCAACGCCGAGCAGTACTTC

V: TRBV5-1
size: many
D: NA
J: TRBJ1-1
CDR3: CASSMTVNTEAFF
DNA: TGCGCCAGCAGCATGACAGTGAACACTGAAGCTTTCTTT

V: TRBV6-1
size: many
D: TRBD2
J: TRBJ2-1
CDR3: CASREKREAYNEQFF
DNA: TGTGCCAGCAGAGAAAAGCGGGAGGCCTACAATGAGCAGTTCTTC

V: TRBV20-1
size: NA
D: NA
J: TRBJ2-1
CDR3: CSWGGGALGSQNEQFF
DNA: TGCAGTTGGGGAGGGGGGGCTCTAGGGTCTCAGAATGAGCAGTTCTTC